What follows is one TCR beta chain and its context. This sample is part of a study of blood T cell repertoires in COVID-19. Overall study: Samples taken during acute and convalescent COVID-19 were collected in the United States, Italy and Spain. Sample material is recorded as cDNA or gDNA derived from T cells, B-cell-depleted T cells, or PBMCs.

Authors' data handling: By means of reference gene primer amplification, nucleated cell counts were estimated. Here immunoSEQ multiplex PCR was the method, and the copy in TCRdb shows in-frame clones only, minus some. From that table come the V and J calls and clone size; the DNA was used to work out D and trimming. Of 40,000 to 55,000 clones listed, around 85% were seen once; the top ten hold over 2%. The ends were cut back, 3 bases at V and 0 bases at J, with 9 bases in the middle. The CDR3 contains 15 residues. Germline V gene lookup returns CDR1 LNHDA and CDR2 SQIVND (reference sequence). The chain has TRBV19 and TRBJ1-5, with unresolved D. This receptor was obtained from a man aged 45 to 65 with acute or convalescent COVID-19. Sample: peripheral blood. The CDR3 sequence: CASSIASNSNQPQHF. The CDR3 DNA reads TGTGCCAGTAGTATCGCCAGTAATAGCAATCAGCCCCAGCATTTT.